These 2 T cell receptor beta chains came from one sample sequenced in a study of Tregs in tolerant kidney transplant recipients. These receptors have no known antigen. TCRdb's table, derived via immunoSEQ multiplex PCR, lists solely in-frame clones and lacks some. The sample has about 5,600 clones; nearly 90% are singletons. The material was Tregs from blood cultured with allogeneic cells, obtained before the transplant. The receptors were gathered from a human patient who received a combined kidney and bone marrow transplant.

CDR3 in amino acids: CASRDDRDRSYNEQFF. The CDR3 DNA reads as TGTGCCAGCAGGGATGACAGGGATCGCTCCTACAATGAGCAGTTCTTC. The chain employs TRBV2 and TRBJ2-1, with 7 bases matching TRBD1. Trimming removed 6 bases from V and 0 bases from J; junction bases left unmatched: 8. CDR3 length equals 16 residues. Germline-derived CDR1 and CDR2 are SNHLY and FYNNEI.

The gene calls are TRBV19 and TRBJ1-5; the D gene is possibly TRBD1 (5 bases). Between the trimmed V and J ends, which lost 6 bases and 4 bases, there was a span of 13 bases. CDR3 length: 14 residues. The germline gives CDR1 LNHDA, CDR2 SQIVND (reference sequence). CDR3 in DNA: TGTGCCAGTAGGGCCCGGGGCAGTAATCAGCCCCAGCATTTT. As protein: CASRARGSNQPQHF.